These T cell receptor beta chains were read from a single sample in a study of blood T cell repertoires in COVID-19. Profiling relied on immunoSEQ multiplex PCR, and the TCRdb table lists in-frame clones only, not all of them. The sample yields more than 200,000 clones, around 86% seen once. Sequenced sample: peripheral blood. Every receptor here comes from a man older than 75 with acute or convalescent COVID-19. CDR3s include the opening cysteine and the closing phenylalanine or tryptophan. Each record gives: D gene, clone size, V gene, J gene, CDR3 length, CDR3 protein, CDR3 DNA. A D gene is named only where the DNA matches it firmly. A row's size may be missing; if present it is once, few, many or a size class.

TRBD2	-	TRBV24-1	TRBJ2-3	17	CATGGGRAGGRADTQYF	TGTGCCACCGGCGGGGGGCGCGCGGGAGGGCGCGCAGATACGCAGTATTTT
-	-	TRBV10-1	TRBJ2-2	15	CASSEAAIEAGELFF	TGCGCCAGCAGTGAGGCCGCAATAGAGGCCGGGGAGCTGTTTTTT
TRBD1	-	TRBV12-5	TRBJ2-2	16	CASGQGQGQSTGELFF	TGTGCTAGTGGCCAGGGACAGGGGCAGAGCACCGGGGAGCTGTTTTTT
TRBD1	-	TRBV10-3	TRBJ2-7	14	CAISDTGVVYEQYF	TGTGCCATCAGCGATACAGGGGTCGTCTACGAGCAGTACTTC
-	-	TRBV3-1/TRBV3-2	TRBJ2-1	15	CASSQEAQTYNEQFF	TGTGCCAGCAGCCAAGAGGCACAAACCTACAATGAGCAGTTCTTC
-	-	TRBV5-1	TRBJ1-1	15	CASSFGHRGGTEAFF	TGCGCCAGCAGCTTCGGTCACCGAGGGGGCACTGAAGCTTTCTTT
TRBD1	-	TRBV18	TRBJ1-2	13	CASGQGANYGYTF	TGTGCCAGTGGACAGGGAGCTAACTATGGCTACACCTTC
TRBD2	-	TRBV15	TRBJ2-1	18	CATSRVSGSIAYYNEQFF	TGTGCCACCAGCAGGGTTAGCGGGAGTATCGCCTACTACAATGAGCAGTTCTTC
TRBD2	-	TRBV28	TRBJ2-7	15	CASSTQISSGVDSYF	TGTGCCAGCAGCACCCAGATTTCGAGCGGGGTTGACTCGTACTTC
TRBD2	-	TRBV29-1	TRBJ2-3	14	CSVEVVSGGGTQYF	TGCAGCGTTGAAGTGGTCTCGGGGGGAGGTACGCAGTATTTT
-	-	TRBV9	TRBJ1-5	15	CASSVGLSSNQPQHF	TGTGCCAGCAGCGTGGGGCTAAGCAGCAATCAGCCCCAGCATTTT
TRBD1	-	TRBV24-1	TRBJ1-6	17	CATSDPDRGSYNSPLHF	TGTGCCACCAGTGATCCCGACAGGGGCTCCTATAATTCACCCCTCCACTTT
-	-	TRBV19	TRBJ2-7	13	CASRNAGSYEQYF	TGTGCCAGTAGAAACGCAGGGTCCTACGAGCAGTACTTC
TRBD1	-	TRBV6-6	TRBJ1-1	14	CASRETGVVTEAFF	TGTGCCAGCAGAGAGACAGGGGTAGTCACTGAAGCTTTCTTT
-	-	TRBV12-3/TRBV12-4	TRBJ1-4	11	CASSSLEKLFF	TGTGCCAGCAGTTCACTCGAAAAACTGTTTTTT
TRBD1	-	TRBV7-2	TRBJ1-1	13	CASSGTGGTEAFF	TGTGCCAGCAGCGGGACAGGGGGGACTGAAGCTTTCTTT
TRBD1	-	TRBV5-6	TRBJ2-7	13	CASSSDRGHEQYF	TGTGCCAGCAGCTCGGACAGGGGCCACGAGCAGTACTTC
TRBD2	-	TRBV7-2	TRBJ2-5	15	CASSPSSGREETQYF	TGTGCCAGCAGCCCCTCTAGCGGGAGGGAAGAGACCCAGTACTTC
TRBD1	-	TRBV6-5	TRBJ2-5	14	CASRGQGVQETQYF	TGTGCCAGCAGGGGACAGGGAGTCCAAGAGACCCAGTACTTC
-	-	TRBV21-1	TRBJ1-2	14	CASSTAPTGRGYTF	TGTGCCAGCAGCACAGCACCTACAGGGCGCGGCTACACCTTC
-	-	TRBV21-1	TRBJ1-1	15	CASSKGTGRDTEAFF	TGTGCCAGCAGCAAAGGGACAGGGAGGGACACTGAAGCTTTCTTT
TRBD1	-	TRBV30	TRBJ1-4	14	CAWSVGTANEKLFF	TGTGCCTGGAGTGTGGGGACAGCCAATGAAAAACTGTTTTTT
TRBD2	-	TRBV5-1	TRBJ2-1	18	CASSLDTGLPGLVNEQFF	TGCGCCAGCAGCTTGGACACGGGACTGCCGGGACTAGTCAATGAGCAGTTCTTC
TRBD1	-	TRBV5-4	TRBJ1-1	15	CASSSRTGTGAEAFF	TGTGCCAGCAGCTCACGGACAGGGACGGGCGCTGAAGCTTTCTTT
TRBD2	once	TRBV10-2	TRBJ2-1	12	CASNDLAVEQFF	TGCGCCAGCAATGACCTAGCGGTTGAGCAGTTCTTC
-	-	TRBV10-3	TRBJ2-1	12	CAISDQGNEQFF	TGTGCCATCAGTGATCAGGGGAATGAGCAGTTCTTC
TRBD1	-	TRBV3-1/TRBV3-2	TRBJ2-1	17	CASSQGLGTGSYNEQFF	TGTGCCAGCAGCCAAGGTCTTGGGACAGGGTCCTACAATGAGCAGTTCTTC
TRBD1	-	TRBV5-1	TRBJ2-1	14	CASSLGQGRDQQFF	TGCGCCAGCAGCTTGGGACAGGGCCGCGATCAGCAGTTCTTC